This T cell receptor beta chain was profiled in a study of T cell responses to AZD1222 COVID-19 vaccine (dated by TCRdb to the early 2020s). For the wider study: Because spike-specific TCR depth and breadth did not differ between the two schedules, AZD1222 recipients who got a second dose at roughly 4 weeks were pooled with those who got a second dose at roughly 12 weeks. Trial participants were enrolled into age subgroups of 18-55, 56-69 and 70-plus years, which contained roughly 150, 30 and 60 TCR-sequenced participants, respectively. A total of under 250 trial participants underwent TCR sequencing, of whom 207 had received two doses of AZD1222 and 26 had received two doses of the MenACWY control vaccine.

Paper-wide results and their limitations: After two AZD1222 doses, both the breadth and the depth of spike-specific TCRs were significantly higher than at day 0 and than in MenACWY recipients. Most participants were white British and females outnumbered males, and the authors suggested that clonal diversity may have been underestimated. Conclusions about previously exposed vaccinees are limited because only six or seven AZD1222 recipients were SARS-CoV-2 seropositive at baseline. The 56-69-year group was small, and its depth increase did not reach significance, likely because of low power. The whole spike protein was spanned by vaccine-associated CD4 TCRs, and dominant responses were seen in regions 160-218 and 743-854. Because no day 14 peak-response samples were available, repertoires were characterized only after the peak T cell response. Reportedly, close to half of the unique spike-specific TCRs recognized epitopes lying outside the regions that are mutated in the B.1.351 and B.1.1.7 variants.

The intended sense of this specimen's time point label: baseline before first vaccination. The vaccinee samples were drawn from two UK trials, COV001 and COV002, one of which was a single-blind randomized controlled phase 2/3 trial testing AZD1222 (ChAdOx1 nCoV-19) in healthy adults. For TCRbeta chain sequencing, PBMC samples from trial participants were taken at day 0 and at day 28 after the second dose. The CDR3 goes from the cysteine to the phenylalanine over 15 residues. The kept DNA is CDR3 alone, 45 bases in frame from the first base. The germline V gene sets CDR1 to LGHNT and CDR2 to FRNRAP. V drops 9 bases and J drops 0 bases, leaving 15 bases in between. The CDR3 regions of human TCRbeta chains were analyzed by immunosequencing. On the authors' methods: Repertoire TCRs were checked for matches against a reference library of SARS-CoV-2-specific TCRs that had been generated using the MIRA antigen-specificity platform. Breadth meant the fraction of unique TCRs that were SARS-CoV-2-associated, whereas depth meant the fraction of total T cells that were SARS-CoV-2-associated. Using the MIRA data, each spike-specific TCR was mapped to the spike region that the TCR reacts to and placed in a CD4 or CD8 class. Log10-transformed breadth and depth values were compared by one-way ANOVA with Sidak's multiple comparisons tests. The clones in this table, taken by TCRdb from immuneACCESS, are in-frame only. Not every clone is retained; where verified, under half of the shortfall comes from an unresolved V gene, and the cause of the rest is unknown. V and J calls plus clone size are reproduced from that table; the DNA served to infer D and trimming. Present in this sample are about 120,000 clones, roughly 90% of which were seen just once. The ten largest clones represent roughly 1.4% of the sample.

As regards this clone: The clone's antigen remains unknown. No base-level quality is on record; no much larger clone is a single base apart.

The sequenced sample was peripheral blood, obtained on day 0 of AZD1222 vaccination. The receptor was derived from an adult in good health. Recombination joined TRBV12-5 with TRBJ1-5, with TRBD1 as a weak D call on 5 bases. The bases read TGTGCTAGGGTGGGGGGGGTCGTTAGCAATCAGCCCCAGCATTTT. The encoded protein is CARVGGVVSNQPQHF.